Below are 26 T cell receptor beta chains sequenced from a single sample in a study of T cells in lung cancer brain metastases. The data were produced by immunoSEQ multiplex PCR, yet TCRdb's version contains in-frame clones alone and is incomplete. Of roughly 5,000 clones listed, around 83% are singletons. The source material was tumor tissue from the primary lung tumor. These TCRs come from a woman in her forties or fifties with non-small cell lung cancer.

The CDR3 sequence: CASRRTGNNQPQHF. CDR3 nucleotides: TGTGCCAGTAGGAGGACAGGGAACAATCAGCCCCAGCATTTT. The chain has TRBV19 and TRBJ1-5; 8 bases are a match to TRBD1. V was clipped by 6 bases and J by 3 bases; unmatched bases: 4. Germline loops: CDR1 LNHDA, CDR2 SQIVND (reference sequence). The CDR3 has 14 amino acids.

This chain joins TRBV2 and TRBJ2-7; D tentatively reads TRBD1 or TRBD2 (5 bases each). CDR1 is SNHLY and CDR2 is FYNNEI in the germline V gene. Trimming took off 4 bases at V and 4 bases at J, with 20 bases between the two ends. This CDR3 contains 16 residues. The CDR3 reads CASSVKPGPRRYEQYF. The CDR3 DNA reads TGTGCCAGCAGTGTCAAACCGGGACCCCGGAGGTACGAGCAGTACTTC.

The chain is built from TRBV6-6 and TRBJ2-1, with 9 nucleotides matching TRBD2. In germline, CDR1 is MNHNY, CDR2 SVGAGI (reference sequence). V was pared by 6 bases and J by 3 bases, with 6 bases of the junction left unmatched. The CDR3 is 15 residues long. CDR3 region: CASRNSGGLYNEQFF. The CDR3 nucleotides read TGTGCCAGCAGGAATAGCGGGGGCCTCTACAATGAGCAGTTCTTC.

The chain has TRBV11-2 and TRBJ2-3; tentative D call: TRBD2 (5 bases). From germline, CDR1 is SGHAT and CDR2 FQNNGV. The CDR3 covers 15 residues. V shed 1 base and J shed 0 bases, with 8 bases lying between them. The CDR3, as DNA: TGTGCCAGCAGCTTAGCGGGAACTAGCACAGATACGCAGTATTTT. Protein sequence: CASSLAGTSTDTQYF.

This chain connects TRBV2 to TRBJ2-2, with 12 nucleotides matching TRBD1. CDR3 length: 15 amino acids. The V gene's germline CDR1 is SNHLY and CDR2 FYNNEI. V shed 6 bases and J 5 bases; nucleotides not matched to a gene: 4. CDR3 sequence: CASRGTGGRTGELFF. The CDR3 nucleotides read TGTGCCAGCAGAGGGACAGGGGGCCGGACCGGGGAGCTGTTTTTT.

The V gene is TRBV27, the J gene TRBJ2-3, with D maybe TRBD1 (5 bases). The CDR3 spans 14 residues. Germline V gene sequence: CDR1 MNHEY, CDR2 SMNVEV (reference sequence). The ends were cut back, 6 bases at V and 3 bases at J, with 13 bases in the middle. CDR3 in amino acids: CASSRYRLTDTQYF. The DNA of the CDR3 is TGTGCCAGCAGCCGATACAGGTTGACAGATACGCAGTATTTT.

The rearrangement uses TRBV4-1 and TRBJ2-1; TRBD1 agrees at 9 bases. The germline CDR1 and CDR2 sequences are MGHRA and YSYEKL. The V and J ends lost 5 bases and 10 bases, in that order; junction bases with no gene match: 18. The CDR3 has 17 residues. For the CDR3, the DNA is TGCGCCAGCAGCACTAGCCGGTCCGGGACAGGGTGGTGGGAGCAGTTCTTC. It encodes CASSTSRSGTGWWEQFF.

The chain couples TRBV6-1 to TRBJ2-5; 12 nucleotides align to TRBD2. V trimming: 2 bases; J trimming: 2 bases; junction bases outside the gene matches: 0. The V gene's germline CDR1 is MNHNS and CDR2 SASEGT. The CDR3 covers 15 residues. The CDR3: CASSELAGGQETQYF. CDR3 nucleotide sequence: TGTGCCAGCAGTGAACTAGCGGGGGGGCAAGAGACCCAGTACTTC.

This clone was observed a single time. A read error may account for a junction end that differs from germline. The chain employs TRBV6-4 and TRBJ2-3; 16 nucleotides line up with TRBD2. CDR1 MRHNA and CDR2 SNTAGT come from the germline V gene. The CDR3 runs 17 residues. CDR3 DNA: TGTGCCAACAGTGCCGGGACTAGCGGGGGGGCAACAGATACGCAGTATTTT. As protein: CANSAGTSGGATDTQYF.

The chain has TRBV6-5 and TRBJ2-3; weak D call: TRBD1 (5 bases). Trimming pared 5 bases from V and 2 bases from J, leaving 14 bases between. There are 15 residues in the CDR3. Germline lookup yields CDR1 MNHEY and CDR2 SVGAGI. CDR3 nucleotides: TGTGCCAGCAGTACGGACATCACACACACAGATACGCAGTATTTT. This codes for CASSTDITHTDTQYF.

In this sample, this clone turned up a few times. CDR3: CSAYRETQYF. In DNA, the CDR3 is TGCAGTGCTTACAGGGAAACCCAGTACTTC. The chain combines TRBV20-1 with TRBJ2-5; TRBD1 is a possible D gene (6 bases). V was shortened by 5 bases and J by 8 bases, with 9 bases between the two germline ends. CDR3 length: 10 amino acids. Germline-derived CDR1 and CDR2 are DFQATT and SNEGSKA (reference sequence).

The rearrangement joins TRBV6-1 to TRBJ1-1; 7 nucleotides match TRBD1. The CDR3 runs to 13 residues. The V and J ends lost 6 bases and 7 bases, in that order; junction bases with no gene match: 8. Germline lookup yields CDR1 MNHNS and CDR2 SASEGT. The CDR3 loop reads CASSVGDSYEAFF. The CDR3 bases are TGTGCCAGCAGCGTCGGGGACAGTTATGAAGCTTTCTTT.

The V gene is TRBV27, the J gene TRBJ2-7; a possible D gene is TRBD2 (6 bases). The CDR3 runs to 13 residues. Trimming took off 7 bases at V and 1 base at J, with 11 bases between the two ends. CDR1 and CDR2 from the germline V gene are MNHEY and SMNVEV (reference sequence). The CDR3 DNA sequence: TGTGCCAGCAATGGCGGGACGTCCTACGAGCAGTACTTC. As protein: CASNGGTSYEQYF.

J is TRBJ1-2 and V is TRBV5-1; a weak D match, TRBD1 (5 bases). CDR3 size: 12 residues. In germline, CDR1 is SGHRS, CDR2 YFSETQ. The V and J ends lost 1 base and 4 bases respectively, with 5 bases between them. The CDR3 spells CASSLTGYGYTF. As DNA, the CDR3 is TGCGCCAGCAGCTTGACAGGCTATGGCTACACCTTC.

In DNA form, the CDR3 reads TGTGCCAGCAGCTCCGGACAGGGGGTGAGAGGCTACACCTTC. The encoded protein is CASSSGQGVRGYTF. The chain employs TRBV28 and TRBJ1-2, with TRBD1 matching 10 bases. The V and J ends lost 6 bases and 8 bases, in that order; junction bases with no gene match: 9. The CDR3 sequence is 14 residues long. Looked up from germline, CDR1 is MDHEN and CDR2 is SYDVKM.

The rearrangement joins TRBV21-1 to TRBJ1-2; TRBD1, as called in the table, went unchecked against the DNA. TRBV21-1 is deemed a pseudogene. The CDR3 consists of 15 residues. The CDR3 DNA is TGTGCCAGCAACAAAGACAGGGGGCCTAACTATGGCTACACCTTC. This codes for CASNKDRGPNYGYTF.

V is TRBV2 and J is TRBJ2-3, with a tentative D call TRBD1 (5 bases). The CDR3 is 15 amino acids. Between the trimmed V and J ends, which lost 9 bases and 2 bases, there was a span of 18 bases. CDR1 is SNHLY and CDR2 is FYNNEI in the germline V gene. The CDR3 protein is CASTKRQGFTDTQYF. As DNA, the CDR3 is TGTGCCAGTACCAAGCGTCAGGGTTTCACAGATACGCAGTATTTT.

This clone has only a few counts. The chain joins TRBV19 to TRBJ1-1; D is uncertain. Germline V gene data show CDR1 as LNHDA and CDR2 as SQIVND (reference sequence). CDR3 length: 13 residues. The V end was cut by 6 bases, the J end by 4 bases, with 12 bases between. The CDR3 DNA reads TGTGCCAGTAGCTATAGTAGTGGCACTGAAGCTTTCTTT. It codes for CASSYSSGTEAFF.

V is TRBV5-1 and J is TRBJ1-6, with D possibly TRBD1 on 5 matching bases. The CDR3 totals 14 residues. V gave up 1 base and J gave up 8 bases, with 10 bases separating them. Germline loops: CDR1 SGHRS, CDR2 YFSETQ. CDR3 protein: CASSLTGHDSPLHF. CDR3 nucleotide sequence: TGCGCCAGCAGCTTGACAGGTCACGATTCACCCCTCCACTTT.

V usage is TRBV29-1 and J usage is TRBJ2-3, with 11 bases identical to TRBD2. CDR3 size: 13 residues. Germline V gene sequence: CDR1 SQVTM, CDR2 ANQGSEA. V trimming: 6 bases; J trimming: 5 bases; junction bases outside the gene matches: 4. The CDR3 DNA sequence: TGCAGCGTGCTAGCGGGGGGCGTAGATACGCAGTATTTT. Translation gives CSVLAGGVDTQYF.

DNA for the CDR3: TGTGCCAGCAGCCTTCGACGAGAATCGACAGGGGGTAAACTCTATGGCTACACCTTC. This gives the protein CASSLRRESTGGKLYGYTF. This chain connects TRBV7-9 to TRBJ1-2; TRBD1 matches at 9 bases. This CDR3 spans 19 amino acids. Germline V gene sequence: CDR1 SEHNR, CDR2 FQNEAQ (reference sequence). The trim removed 5 bases at V and 4 bases at J, leaving 20 bases unmatched.

This chain connects TRBV5-1 to TRBJ2-3; no clear D. V was cut by 2 bases and J by 2 bases, with 12 bases left in between. The CDR3 consists of 15 residues. Germline CDR1 SGHRS, CDR2 YFSETQ. CDR3 sequence (DNA): TGCGCCAGCAGCTTTATAATAGGGCCCACAGATACGCAGTATTTT. This codes for CASSFIIGPTDTQYF.

V gene TRBV19 combines with J gene TRBJ2-7, with 7 bases that match TRBD2. In germline, CDR1 is LNHDA, CDR2 SQIVND (reference sequence). Unmatched junction bases numbered 5, after V lost 4 bases and J lost 2 bases. This CDR3 has 14 amino acids. The CDR3 protein is CASSTTSVAYEQYF. CDR3 nucleotides: TGTGCCAGTAGTACCACTAGCGTTGCCTACGAGCAGTACTTC. The full variable domain, completed using reference TRBV19 and TRBJ2-7, is DGGITQSPKYLFRKEGQNVTLSCEQNLNHDAMYWYRQDPGQGLRLIYYSQIVNDFQKGDIAEGYSVSREKKESFPLTVTSAQKNPTAFYLCASSTTSVAYEQYFGPGTRLTVT.

This chain uses TRBV5-6 with TRBJ2-5, with 7 nucleotides matching TRBD1. This CDR3 has 17 residues. Germline CDR1 SGHDT, CDR2 YYEEEE. With V trimmed by 7 bases and J by 4 bases, 19 bases remained unmatched. The chain's CDR3 is CASDGEKVGGRRETQYF. Here the CDR3 DNA reads TGTGCCAGCGATGGGGAGAAAGTAGGGGGCAGAAGAGAGACCCAGTACTTC. Complete variable domain (other parts from reference TRBV5-6 and TRBJ2-5): DAGVTQSPTHLIKTRGQQVTLRCSPKSGHDTVSWYQQALGQGPQFIFQYYEEEERQRGNFPDRFSGHQFPNYSSELNVNALLLGDSALYLCASDGEKVGGRRETQYFGPGTRLLVL.

V and J are TRBV25-1 and TRBJ2-5, with 7 nucleotides matching TRBD1. Germline-derived CDR1 and CDR2 are MGHDK and SYGVNS. The CDR3 sequence is 15 residues long. V was clipped by 3 bases and J by 2 bases; unmatched bases: 6. CDR3 DNA: TGTGCCAGCAGTGATCCGGGACAGATACAAGAGACCCAGTACTTC. Translating gives CASSDPGQIQETQYF.

The chain employs TRBV20-1 and TRBJ1-1, with no clear D. The CDR3 loop spans 10 amino acids. Germline-derived CDR1 and CDR2 are DFQATT and SNEGSKA (reference sequence). Trimming cost V 2 bases and J 3 bases, with 1 base left between them. This CDR3 reads CSARHTEAFF. DNA of the CDR3: TGCAGTGCTAGACACACTGAAGCTTTCTTT.